The 10 T cell receptor beta chains listed next were all sequenced from one sample in a study. TCRdb recomputed calls from the RT-PCR reads with MiXCR, one row per CDR3 protein. The table records hundreds of thousands of distinct CDR3 sequences, around 14% of them present only once. The sequencing input was memory CD4+ T cells from blood. These receptors were taken from a female donor in good health, serving as a healthy control.

This clonotype was detected a few times. The chain recombines TRBV3-2 with TRBJ2-3; the table's D call TRBD2 went unverified against the DNA. TRBV3-2 corresponds to a pseudogene. The CDR3 covers 13 residues. CDR3 residues: CASSQDASYTQYF. CDR3 DNA: TGTGCCAGCAGCCAAGATGCTAGCTATACGCAGTATTTT.

This clonotype showed up many times. The chain combines TRBV20-1 with TRBJ1-1, with D unclear. The CDR3 is made up of 14 amino acids. V was cut by 0 bases and J by 3 bases, with 11 bases left in between. Germline CDR1 DFQATT, CDR2 SNEGSKA (reference sequence). Here the CDR3 DNA reads TGCAGTGCTAGAGATAGCCCCGCGGACACTGAAGCTTTCTTT. It is translated as CSARDSPADTEAFF.

This clonotype was observed a handful of times. J is TRBJ2-1 and V is TRBV20-1; 13 positions match TRBD2. The germline V gene has CDR1 DFQATT and CDR2 SNEGSKA (reference sequence). Losses at the gene ends were 0 bases for V and 9 bases for J; bases not matched to a gene: 5. This CDR3 region has 15 residues. CDR3 sequence: CSARDRRTSGSEQFF. The CDR3 coding sequence is TGCAGTGCTAGAGATCGGAGGACTAGCGGGAGTGAGCAGTTCTTC.

A few counts support this clonotype. The rearrangement uses TRBV20-1 and TRBJ2-1, with 9 nucleotides matching TRBD1. There are 15 residues in the CDR3. CDR1 DFQATT and CDR2 SNEGSKA come from the germline V gene (reference sequence). Trimming at V came to 2 bases and at J to 0 bases, leaving 2 bases not matched to a gene. The CDR3 loop reads CSARQTGGSYNEQFF. The DNA for the CDR3 is TGCAGTGCTAGACAGACAGGGGGCTCCTACAATGAGCAGTTCTTC.

This clonotype has a count of ten or more. V and J are TRBV20-1 and TRBJ2-3; tentative D call: TRBD1 (6 bases). Per the germline V gene, CDR1 is DFQATT and CDR2 is SNEGSKA (reference sequence). This CDR3 contains 15 residues. The V and J ends lost 0 bases and 1 base respectively, with 11 bases between them. CDR3 nucleotide sequence: TGCAGTGCTAGAGATTACAAGGGGGGCACAGATACGCAGTATTTT. It yields the protein CSARDYKGGTDTQYF.

The chain carries TRBV28 and TRBJ1-4, with D unresolved. The CDR3 consists of 18 residues. Per germline, CDR1 MDHEN and CDR2 SYDVKM. V lost 4 bases, J lost 4 bases, and 22 bases lay in between. CDR3 DNA sequence: TGTGCCAGCAGTTCCCTGGGAGGTTGGCTACCGAATAATGAAAAACTGTTTTTT. It encodes CASSSLGGWLPNNEKLFF.

This clonotype came up many times. The chain employs TRBV20-1 and TRBJ2-7; D uncertain. V lost 3 bases and J 3 bases, leaving 9 bases between the germline ends. Germline V lookup: CDR1 DFQATT, CDR2 SNEGSKA (reference sequence). There are 12 residues in the CDR3. CDR3 in DNA: TGCAGTGCTAGGACGGATCTCTACGAGCAGTACTTC. This codes for CSARTDLYEQYF.

The chain carries TRBV6-5 and TRBJ2-7, with 7 positions matching TRBD2. Germline CDR1 MNHEY, CDR2 SVGAGI. CDR3 length equals 14 residues. V shed 6 bases, J shed 2 bases, and the junction held 7 bases outside the gene matches. CDR3 nucleotides: TGTGCCAGCAGGTTAGCGGGTGTTACCTACGAGCAGTACTTC. This gives the protein CASRLAGVTYEQYF.

The genes are TRBV4-1 and TRBJ2-2; D might be TRBD1 or TRBD2, each matching 6 bases. This CDR3 has 15 amino acids. V lost 2 bases to trimming and J lost 11 bases, with 18 bases between them. Per the germline V gene, CDR1 is MGHRA and CDR2 is YSYEKL. The CDR3 region is CASSQFGGHPGELFF. CDR3 bases: TGCGCCAGCAGCCAATTTGGGGGGCATCCGGGTGAGCTGTTTTTT.

The chain carries TRBV29-1 and TRBJ2-7; 8 bases align to TRBD2. The germline V gene has CDR1 SQVTM and CDR2 ANQGSEA. V trimming: 4 bases; J trimming: 6 bases; junction bases outside the gene matches: 8. This CDR3 comprises 13 residues. CDR3 loop: CSVVVAGQVEQYF. The CDR3 DNA follows: TGCAGCGTTGTGGTAGCGGGGCAGGTCGAGCAGTACTTC.